Listed below are T cell receptor beta chains from one sample, sequenced in a study of blood T cell repertoires in COVID-19. Sequencing was performed with immunoSEQ multiplex PCR; in TCRdb, only in-frame clones are kept and a portion is missing. Of some 120,000 clones in the sample, around 80% were seen once. Sequenced: peripheral blood. The receptors derive from a man in his sixties or seventies with acute or convalescent COVID-19. Both conserved end residues are part of each CDR3. The D gene is left open where the match is weak. Rows may omit the clone size; those that give it use once, few, many or a size class.

D: NA; size: NA; V: TRBV25-1; J: TRBJ2-7; DNA: TGTGCCAGCAGTGCTGGGAACAGGCACGAGCAGTACTTC; CDR3: CASSAGNRHEQYF
D: TRBD1; size: few; V: TRBV7-9; J: TRBJ1-3; DNA: TGTGCCAGCAGCCTACAGGGGGCAGGAAACACCATATATTTT; CDR3: CASSLQGAGNTIYF
D: NA; size: NA; V: TRBV5-6; J: TRBJ2-7; DNA: TGTGCCAGCAGCTTACAGGGTTACGAGCAGTACTTC; CDR3: CASSLQGYEQYF
D: TRBD1; size: NA; V: TRBV11-2; J: TRBJ2-7; DNA: TGTGCCAGCAGCTCGACTATTGGGCCCGACAGGGCGATCTCCTACGAGCAGTACTTC; CDR3: CASSSTIGPDRAISYEQYF
D: TRBD1; size: NA; V: TRBV2; J: TRBJ1-4; DNA: TGTGCCAGCAGTCCTTCCGGGACAGTCTTTGAAAAACTGTTTTTT; CDR3: CASSPSGTVFEKLFF
D: NA; size: NA; V: TRBV19; J: TRBJ2-7; DNA: TGTGCCAGTAGCATCTCGAGTGTGGGAGCCTACGAGCAGTACTTC; CDR3: CASSISSVGAYEQYF
D: NA; size: NA; V: TRBV5-1; J: TRBJ2-5; DNA: TGCGCCAGCAGCGGGGAGGCGGGCCCCCAAGAGACCCAGTACTTC; CDR3: CASSGEAGPQETQYF
D: NA; size: NA; V: TRBV18; J: TRBJ2-5; DNA: TGTGCCAGCTCACCGTCCAGCGGGCTCCGAGAGACCCAGTACTTC; CDR3: CASSPSSGLRETQYF
D: NA; size: NA; V: TRBV6-2/TRBV6-3; J: TRBJ1-2; DNA: TGTGCCAGCAGTTACGCGTACAGGCCAGCTAACTATGGCTACACCTTC; CDR3: CASSYAYRPANYGYTF
D: TRBD1; size: NA; V: TRBV6-1; J: TRBJ1-1; DNA: TGTGCCAGCAGTGTGTGGGAACCGGGACAGAGGAACACTGAAGCTTTCTTT; CDR3: CASSVWEPGQRNTEAFF
D: NA; size: once; V: TRBV6-5; J: TRBJ2-3; DNA: TGTGCCAGTTGGACAGCAACAGGGTCCTCGGATACGCAGTATTTT; CDR3: CASWTATGSSDTQYF
D: NA; size: NA; V: TRBV5-8; J: TRBJ1-1; DNA: TGTGCCAGCAGCTCCGACAGATTGAACACTGAAGCTTTCTTT; CDR3: CASSSDRLNTEAFF
D: NA; size: NA; V: TRBV11-2; J: TRBJ1-4; DNA: TGTGCCAGCACCCAGAGGGGGAATGAAAAACTGTTTTTT; CDR3: CASTQRGNEKLFF
D: NA; size: once; V: TRBV6-5; J: TRBJ1-3; DNA: TGTGCCAGCCAGGACAGTTGGGGAAACACCATATATTTT; CDR3: CASQDSWGNTIYF
D: NA; size: few; V: TRBV24-1; J: TRBJ1-5; DNA: TGTGCCACCAGTACCTTAGGGGGGGGCAATCAGCCCCAGCATTTT; CDR3: CATSTLGGGNQPQHF
D: NA; size: once; V: TRBV20-1; J: TRBJ1-1; DNA: TGCAGTGCTAGTGTGCAGGGAGGAGAAGCTTTCTTT; CDR3: CSASVQGGEAFF
D: NA; size: NA; V: TRBV5-1; J: TRBJ1-2; DNA: TGCGCCAGCAGCGCGACAGTTAACTATGGCTACACCTTC; CDR3: CASSATVNYGYTF
D: NA; size: few; V: TRBV4-2; J: TRBJ1-4; DNA: TGTGCCAGCAGCCAAGAACAGGCGGGGAATAATGAAAAACTGTTTTTT; CDR3: CASSQEQAGNNEKLFF
D: TRBD1; size: NA; V: TRBV5-8; J: TRBJ2-7; DNA: TGTGCCAGCAGGGCCGGACAGGGGGCTGATTACGAGCAGTACTTC; CDR3: CASRAGQGADYEQYF
D: TRBD1; size: many; V: TRBV19; J: TRBJ1-2; DNA: TGTGCCAGTAGTGGGACAGGGCTTTACGGCTACACCTTC; CDR3: CASSGTGLYGYTF
D: TRBD1; size: NA; V: TRBV19; J: TRBJ2-7; DNA: TGTGCCAGTAGTAGAGGACAGGGATCCTCGACCTACGAGCAGTACTTC; CDR3: CASSRGQGSSTYEQYF
D: NA; size: NA; V: TRBV11-2; J: TRBJ2-1; DNA: TGTGCCAGCAGCCCGGGAGCAGCGGGCAATGAGCAGTTCTTC; CDR3: CASSPGAAGNEQFF
D: NA; size: few; V: TRBV5-4; J: TRBJ2-3; DNA: TGTGCCAGCAGCTTAGCGGCAGATACGCAGTATTTT; CDR3: CASSLAADTQYF
D: TRBD2; size: NA; V: TRBV5-1; J: TRBJ2-7; DNA: TGCGCCAGCAGCTTATCAACTAGCGGAGAGTACGAGCAGTACTTC; CDR3: CASSLSTSGEYEQYF
D: NA; size: medium-sized; V: TRBV6-2/TRBV6-3; J: TRBJ2-7; DNA: TGTGCCAGCAGTTACTCAACAGTCTCAACTGCCGAGCAGTACTTC; CDR3: CASSYSTVSTAEQYF
D: NA; size: NA; V: TRBV7-7; J: TRBJ2-3; DNA: TGTGCTAGCAGCTCCAGCAACAGAGGGACAGATACGCAGTATTTT; CDR3: CASSSSNRGTDTQYF
D: NA; size: NA; V: TRBV11-2; J: TRBJ1-1; DNA: TGTGCCAGCAGCTTAGTGTCGGGGGGTTACGACGCTTTCTTT; CDR3: CASSLVSGGYDAFF
D: TRBD2; size: NA; V: TRBV7-7; J: TRBJ2-3; DNA: TGTGCTAGCAGCCCTGGGGCGGGGGTCTGGACGCAGTATTTT; CDR3: CASSPGAGVWTQYF
D: NA; size: NA; V: TRBV5-8; J: TRBJ2-7; DNA: TGTGCCAGCAGCTTGCCGGGGACATATTACGAGCAGTACTTC; CDR3: CASSLPGTYYEQYF
D: TRBD1; size: once; V: TRBV5-5; J: TRBJ2-5; DNA: TGTGCCAGCAGCCCGGGACAGGGAGGGACCCAGTACTTC; CDR3: CASSPGQGGTQYF
D: TRBD1; size: NA; V: TRBV5-1; J: TRBJ2-7; DNA: TGCGCCAGCAGCGAGCCGGGACAGTCCTACGAGCAGTACTTC; CDR3: CASSEPGQSYEQYF
D: TRBD2; size: NA; V: TRBV6-5; J: TRBJ2-7; DNA: TGTGCCAGCAGTCCATCGGGAGGGGGGGCAAACGAGCAGTACTTC; CDR3: CASSPSGGGANEQYF
D: NA; size: NA; V: TRBV7-2; J: TRBJ2-7; DNA: TGTGCCAGCAGCTTAGCACAGATTTACGAGCAGTACTTC; CDR3: CASSLAQIYEQYF
D: TRBD2; size: few; V: TRBV30; J: TRBJ2-1; DNA: TGTGCCTGGAGTGTAGCGGGGGGGCTCGATGAGCAGTTCTTC; CDR3: CAWSVAGGLDEQFF
D: NA; size: NA; V: TRBV19; J: TRBJ1-2; DNA: TGTGCCAGTAGTGCAGACAGGCCTGGCTACACCTTC; CDR3: CASSADRPGYTF